Sequencing of this T cell receptor beta chain was carried out in a study of T cells in Graves' hyperthyroidism and ophthalmopathy. For the study at large: At the time of initial diagnosis and before any treatment, peripheral blood was collected.

In this sample, this clonotype turned up many times. Its specificity is not known. TCR beta CDR3 sequences were amplified from RNA transcripts. The HTBI primer set was used in a first-round RT-PCR of the TCR CDR3. TCRdb reprocessed the multiplex PCR reads with MiXCR, giving one entry per CDR3 protein. The sample holds 250,000 to 300,000 distinct CDR3 sequences; roughly 15% are singletons and the top ten take roughly 8.2%. Germline loops: CDR1 SGHTA, CDR2 FQGTGA. This CDR3 region has 15 residues. After removal of 5 bases from V and 3 bases from J, the junction contained 8 bases not matched to a gene. Study-wide points: Among clonotypes expanded in thyroid above 0.001, most were also found in blood.

Out of 8.5 to 10 ml of fresh peripheral blood came the PBMCs. The sample comprised blood. The sequence was obtained from a middle-aged woman with Graves' hyperthyroidism. This chain uses TRBV7-3 with TRBJ1-2; 8 bases match TRBD1. The CDR3 nucleotides read TGTGCCAGCAGCCCCGGACAGGGATCACACTATGGCTACACCTTC. It is translated as CASSPGQGSHYGYTF.